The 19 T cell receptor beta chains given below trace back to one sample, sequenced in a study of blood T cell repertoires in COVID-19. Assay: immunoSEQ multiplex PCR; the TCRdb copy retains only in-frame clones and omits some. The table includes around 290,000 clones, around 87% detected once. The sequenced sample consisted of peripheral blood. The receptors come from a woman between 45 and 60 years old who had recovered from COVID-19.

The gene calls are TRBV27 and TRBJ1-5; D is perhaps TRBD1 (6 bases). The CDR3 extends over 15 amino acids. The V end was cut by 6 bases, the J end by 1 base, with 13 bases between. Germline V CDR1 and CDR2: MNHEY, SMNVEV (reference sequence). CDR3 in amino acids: CASRLTGGSNQPQHF. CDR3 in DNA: TGTGCCAGCAGACTGACAGGAGGAAGCAATCAGCCCCAGCATTTT.

CDR3 in DNA: TGCAGCGCGGAGCTGGCGGGACTATCCTACGAGCAGTACTTC. Translated, it gives CSAELAGLSYEQYF. J is TRBJ2-7 and V is TRBV29-1, with TRBD2 matching 7 bases. Trimming took 7 bases from V and 1 from J; bases not matched to a gene: 10. Germline CDR1 is SQVTM and CDR2 is ANQGSEA. This CDR3 is built from 14 residues.

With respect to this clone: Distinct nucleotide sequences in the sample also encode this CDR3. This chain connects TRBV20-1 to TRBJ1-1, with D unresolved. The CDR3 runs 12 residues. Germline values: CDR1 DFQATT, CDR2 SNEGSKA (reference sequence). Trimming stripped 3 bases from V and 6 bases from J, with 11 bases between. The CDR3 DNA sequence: TGCAGTGCTAGTCTAGGGAGGGCTGAAGCTTTCTTT. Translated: CSASLGRAEAFF.

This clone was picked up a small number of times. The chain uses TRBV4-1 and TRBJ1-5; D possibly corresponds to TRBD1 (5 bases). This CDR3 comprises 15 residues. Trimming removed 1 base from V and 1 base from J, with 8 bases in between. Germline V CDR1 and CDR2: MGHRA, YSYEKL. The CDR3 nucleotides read TGCGCCAGCAGCCAAGTATCAGGGAGCAATCAGCCCCAGCATTTT. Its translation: CASSQVSGSNQPQHF.

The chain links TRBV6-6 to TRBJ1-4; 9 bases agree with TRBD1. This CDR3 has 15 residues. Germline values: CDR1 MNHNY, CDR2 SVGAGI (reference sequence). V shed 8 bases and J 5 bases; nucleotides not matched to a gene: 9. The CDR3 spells CASRLRDRGNEKLFF. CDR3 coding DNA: TGTGCCAGCCGGCTACGTGACAGGGGGAATGAAAAACTGTTTTTT.

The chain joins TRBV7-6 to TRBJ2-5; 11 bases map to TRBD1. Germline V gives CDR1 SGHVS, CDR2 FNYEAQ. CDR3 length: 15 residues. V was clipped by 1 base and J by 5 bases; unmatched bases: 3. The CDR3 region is CASSLGTGGGETQYF. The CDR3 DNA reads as TGTGCCAGCAGCTTAGGGACAGGGGGCGGCGAGACCCAGTACTTC.

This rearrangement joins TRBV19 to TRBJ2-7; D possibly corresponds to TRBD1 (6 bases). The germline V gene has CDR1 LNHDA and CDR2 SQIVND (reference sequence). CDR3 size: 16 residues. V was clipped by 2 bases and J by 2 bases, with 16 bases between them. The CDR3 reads CASSIRGTGGTYEQYF. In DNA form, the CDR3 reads TGTGCCAGTAGTATAAGGGGGACCGGTGGGACCTACGAGCAGTACTTC.

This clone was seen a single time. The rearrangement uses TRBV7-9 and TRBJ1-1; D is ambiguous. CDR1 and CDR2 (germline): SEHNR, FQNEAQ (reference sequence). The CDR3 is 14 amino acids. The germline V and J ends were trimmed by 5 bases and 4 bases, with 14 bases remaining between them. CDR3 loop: CASSTGGLSTEAFF. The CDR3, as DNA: TGTGCCAGCAGCACCGGAGGGCTTTCCACTGAAGCTTTCTTT. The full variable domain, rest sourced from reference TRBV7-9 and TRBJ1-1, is DTGVSQNPRHKITKRGQNVTFRCDPISEHNRLYWYRQTLGQGPEFLTYFQNEAQLEKSRLLSDRFSAERPKGSFSTLEIQRTEQGDSAMYLCASSTGGLSTEAFFGQGTRLTVV.

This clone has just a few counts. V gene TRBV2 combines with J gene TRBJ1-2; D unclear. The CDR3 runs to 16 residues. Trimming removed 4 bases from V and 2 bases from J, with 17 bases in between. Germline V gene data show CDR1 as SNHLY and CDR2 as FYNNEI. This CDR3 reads CASSALERESNYGYTF. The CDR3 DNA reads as TGTGCCAGCAGTGCCCTAGAACGGGAGTCGAACTATGGCTACACCTTC.

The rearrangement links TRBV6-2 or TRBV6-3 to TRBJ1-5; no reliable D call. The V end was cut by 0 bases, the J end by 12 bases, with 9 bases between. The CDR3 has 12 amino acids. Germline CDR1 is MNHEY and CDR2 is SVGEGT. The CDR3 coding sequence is TGTGCCAGCAGTTACTCGACGAGGGACCAGCATTTT. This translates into CASSYSTRDQHF.

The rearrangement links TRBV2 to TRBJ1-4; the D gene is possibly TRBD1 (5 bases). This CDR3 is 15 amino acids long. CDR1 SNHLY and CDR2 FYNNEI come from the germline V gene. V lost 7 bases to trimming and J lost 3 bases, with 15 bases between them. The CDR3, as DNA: TGTGCCAGCAACGACGCAGGGCTCGCTAATGAAAAACTGTTTTTT. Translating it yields CASNDAGLANEKLFF.

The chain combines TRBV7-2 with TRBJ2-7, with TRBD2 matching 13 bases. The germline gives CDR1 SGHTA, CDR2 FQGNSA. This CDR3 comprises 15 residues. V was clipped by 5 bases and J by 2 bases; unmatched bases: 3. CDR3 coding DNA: TGTGCCAGCAGCCCCGGGACTAGCGGGACCTACGAGCAGTACTTC. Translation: CASSPGTSGTYEQYF. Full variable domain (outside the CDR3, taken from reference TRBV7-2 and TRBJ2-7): GAGVSQSPSNKVTEKGKDVELRCDPISGHTALYWYRQSLGQGLEFLIYFQGNSAPDKSGLPSDRFSAERTGGSVSTLTIQRTQQEDSAVYLCASSPGTSGTYEQYFGPGTRLTVT.

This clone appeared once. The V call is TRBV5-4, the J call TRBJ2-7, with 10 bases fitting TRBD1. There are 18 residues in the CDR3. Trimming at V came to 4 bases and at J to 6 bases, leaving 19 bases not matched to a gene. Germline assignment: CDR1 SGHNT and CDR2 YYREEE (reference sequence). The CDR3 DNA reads TGTGCCAGCAGCCTCTCGGGGGGCCTCCGGGACAGGGGTGGCGAGCAGTACTTC. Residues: CASSLSGGLRDRGGEQYF.

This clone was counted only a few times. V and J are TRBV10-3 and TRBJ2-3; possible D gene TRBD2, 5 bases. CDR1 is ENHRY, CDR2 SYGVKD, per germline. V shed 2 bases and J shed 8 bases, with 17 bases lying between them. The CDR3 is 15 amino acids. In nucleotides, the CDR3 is TGTGCCATCAGTGAGACGAGCGGCCAAGGTGGTACGCAGTATTTT. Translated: CAISETSGQGGTQYF.

The CDR3 sequence: CASSAWTGVGNSPLHF. Here the CDR3 DNA reads TGTGCCAGCAGCGCATGGACAGGGGTTGGGAATTCACCCCTCCACTTT. The chain carries TRBV7-9 and TRBJ1-6; 9 bases align to TRBD1. Trimming took 5 bases from V and 7 from J; bases not matched to a gene: 9. Germline-derived CDR1 and CDR2 are SEHNR and FQNEAQ (reference sequence). The CDR3 is 16 residues long. The full variable domain, rest sourced from reference TRBV7-9 and TRBJ1-6, is DTGVSQNPRHKITKRGQNVTFRCDPISEHNRLYWYRQTLGQGPEFLTYFQNEAQLEKSRLLSDRFSAERPKGSFSTLEIQRTEQGDSAMYLCASSAWTGVGNSPLHFGNGTRLTVT.

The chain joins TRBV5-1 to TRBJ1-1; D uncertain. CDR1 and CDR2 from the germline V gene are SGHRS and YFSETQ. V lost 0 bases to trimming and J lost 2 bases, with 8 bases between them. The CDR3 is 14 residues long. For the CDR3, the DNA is TGCGCCAGCAGCTTGGAGGTGGGCAACACTGAAGCTTTCTTT. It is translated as CASSLEVGNTEAFF.

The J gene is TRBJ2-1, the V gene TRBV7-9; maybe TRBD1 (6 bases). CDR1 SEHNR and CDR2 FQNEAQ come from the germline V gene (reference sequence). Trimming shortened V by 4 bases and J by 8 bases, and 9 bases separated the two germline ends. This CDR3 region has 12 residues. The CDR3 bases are TGTGCCAGCAGCTCCGCAGGGGATGAGCAGTTCTTC. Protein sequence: CASSSAGDEQFF.

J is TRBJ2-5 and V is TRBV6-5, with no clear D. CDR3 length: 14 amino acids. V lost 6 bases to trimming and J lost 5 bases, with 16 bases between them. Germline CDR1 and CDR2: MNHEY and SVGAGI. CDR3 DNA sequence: TGTGCCAGCAGGCAGCGCCGAGAAAGTGAGACCCAGTACTTC. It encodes CASRQRRESETQYF.

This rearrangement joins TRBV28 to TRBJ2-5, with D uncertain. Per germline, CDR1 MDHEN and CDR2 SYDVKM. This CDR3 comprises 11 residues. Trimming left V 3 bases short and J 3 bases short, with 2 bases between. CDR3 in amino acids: CASSFKETQYF. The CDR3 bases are TGTGCCAGCAGTTTCAAAGAGACCCAGTACTTC.